Below are 20 T cell receptor beta chains sequenced from a single sample in a study of blood T cell repertoires in COVID-19. Measured with immunoSEQ multiplex PCR; TCRdb has only the in-frame clones, and not every one. The sample includes 150,000 to 200,000 clones, 87% seen only once; the top ten take about 4%. Sequenced sample: peripheral blood. These receptor sequences come from a man between 18 and 29 years old with active or convalescent COVID-19.

The chain carries TRBV6-6 and TRBJ1-3, with D unclear. This CDR3 is 14 amino acids long. Trimming shortened V by 6 bases and J by 0 bases, and 9 bases separated the two germline ends. Per germline, CDR1 MNHNY and CDR2 SVGAGI (reference sequence). The CDR3 protein is CASRLGRSGNTIYF. In DNA, the CDR3 is TGTGCCAGCAGACTAGGGCGCTCTGGAAACACCATATATTTT.

This clone was found once. The chain combines TRBV29-1 with TRBJ1-2, with 7 positions matching TRBD1. V trimming: 7 bases; J trimming: 7 bases; junction bases outside the gene matches: 12. This CDR3 is built from 13 residues. Germline lookup yields CDR1 SQVTM and CDR2 ANQGSEA. The CDR3 bases are TGCAGCGCTGCCCTACAGGGACAGTCTGGCTACACCTTC. Translation gives CSAALQGQSGYTF.

The chain links TRBV24-1 to TRBJ1-2, with a tentative D call TRBD1 (6 bases). Between the trimmed V and J ends, which lost 1 base and 7 bases, there was a span of 9 bases. The CDR3 contains 13 residues. The germline CDR1 and CDR2 sequences are KGHDR and SFDVKD. The CDR3 DNA reads as TGTGCCACCAGTGATTTAACAGGGTTTGGCTACACCTTC. Protein sequence: CATSDLTGFGYTF.

The chain has TRBV5-5 and TRBJ1-2; perhaps TRBD1 as D (6 bases). V shed 4 bases and J shed 4 bases, with 14 bases lying between them. CDR1 SGHKS and CDR2 YYEKEE come from the germline V gene (reference sequence). The CDR3 is made up of 14 amino acids. CDR3 protein: CASSEKQGSYGYTF. CDR3 DNA: TGTGCCAGCAGCGAAAAACAGGGTAGCTATGGCTACACCTTC.

The CDR3 region is CASSYRTSGGAYNEQFF. CDR3 bases: TGTGCCAGCAGCTACAGGACTAGCGGGGGGGCCTACAATGAGCAGTTCTTC. The J gene is TRBJ2-1, the V gene TRBV7-2; 15 bases are shared with TRBD2. The V and J ends lost 4 bases and 2 bases, in that order; junction bases with no gene match: 3. CDR3 length equals 17 residues. The V gene's germline CDR1 is SGHTA and CDR2 FQGNSA.

The rearrangement links TRBV24-1 to TRBJ2-3; unclear D gene. Germline V gives CDR1 KGHDR, CDR2 SFDVKD. Trimming pared 5 bases from V and 3 bases from J, leaving 11 bases between. This CDR3 comprises 14 residues. The CDR3 DNA follows: TGTGCCACCAGTGGCCTAGATCAGACAGATACGCAGTATTTT. Translated, it gives CATSGLDQTDTQYF.

The rearrangement links TRBV18 to TRBJ1-1; D possibly corresponds to TRBD1 (5 bases). Trimming pared 4 bases from V and 7 bases from J, leaving 13 bases between. The CDR3 consists of 13 residues. Germline V CDR1 and CDR2: KGHSH, LQKENI. CDR3 loop: CASSLGHLNEAFF. The CDR3 DNA reads TGTGCCAGCTCACTCGGACACTTAAATGAAGCTTTCTTT.

This sequence joins TRBV7-3 and TRBJ2-7; TRBD2 is a possible D gene (6 bases). Trimming stripped 5 bases from V and 7 bases from J, with 9 bases between. The CDR3 totals 11 residues. Germline-derived CDR1 and CDR2 are SGHTA and FQGTGA. The CDR3: CASSESGEQYF. CDR3 nucleotides: TGTGCCAGCAGCGAAAGCGGGGAGCAGTACTTC.

This clone was counted at least ten times. This chain connects TRBV7-8 to TRBJ2-7, with 7 bases lining up with TRBD2. Germline lookup yields CDR1 SGHVS and CDR2 FQNEAQ. The CDR3 is 13 amino acids. V lost 5 bases, J lost 7 bases, and 8 bases stayed unmatched. CDR3 residues: CASSPRERGEQYV. For the CDR3, the DNA is TGTGCCAGCAGCCCCCGAGAGCGGGGAGAGCAGTACGTC.

This chain joins TRBV28 and TRBJ2-5, with D perhaps matching TRBD1 (6 bases). From germline, CDR1 is MDHEN and CDR2 SYDVKM. The CDR3 consists of 15 residues. The V end was cut by 6 bases, the J end by 2 bases, with 16 bases between. CDR3 in amino acids: CASSLPGQGQETQYF. CDR3 sequence (DNA): TGTGCCAGCAGCCTCCCCGGGCAGGGGCAAGAGACCCAGTACTTC.

The rearrangement uses TRBV6-5 and TRBJ2-7; 8 nucleotides match TRBD1. The CDR3 extends over 15 amino acids. Germline V gene data show CDR1 as MNHEY and CDR2 as SVGAGI. The trim removed 1 base at V and 5 bases at J, leaving 7 bases unmatched. The CDR3 nucleotides are TGTGCCAGCAGTTACTTCCAGGGGGCGTCCAACGAGCAGTACTTC. Encoded protein: CASSYFQGASNEQYF.

The V call is TRBV6-5, the J call TRBJ2-2; 11 bases align to TRBD2. Germline assignment: CDR1 MNHEY and CDR2 SVGAGI. Trimming removed 10 bases from V and 3 bases from J; junction bases left unmatched: 4. The CDR3 spans 14 residues. CDR3 nucleotides: TGTGCCACCGGACTAGCGGGCCACACCGGGGAGCTGTTTTTT. This sequence encodes CATGLAGHTGELFF.

This clone was counted a single time. The gene calls are TRBV5-4 and TRBJ2-7; TRBD2 might be the D (6 bases). In germline, CDR1 is SGHNT, CDR2 YYREEE (reference sequence). The CDR3 has 16 amino acids. V dropped 4 bases and J dropped 0 bases, with 17 bases sitting between them. DNA of the CDR3: TGTGCCAGCAGCGGCCCGGGGCGGGGAAGCTCCTACGAGCAGTACTTC. Translating gives CASSGPGRGSSYEQYF.

V and J are TRBV9 and TRBJ1-6; maybe TRBD1 (6 bases). The CDR3 runs to 16 residues. Trimming left V 0 bases short and J 7 bases short, with 14 bases between. Germline assignment: CDR1 SGDLS and CDR2 YYNGEE. CDR3 DNA sequence: TGTGCCAGCAGCGTAGGGCCGGGACACATAAATTCACCCCTCCACTTT. Its protein is CASSVGPGHINSPLHF.

This clone was found once. This chain's CDR3 is CASSQQQGEKLFF. CDR3 DNA: TGCGCCAGCAGCCAACAACAGGGTGAAAAACTGTTTTTT. The V gene is TRBV4-3, the J gene TRBJ1-4; D is perhaps TRBD1 (6 bases). The CDR3 totals 13 residues. Germline lookup yields CDR1 LGHNA and CDR2 YSLEER. Trimming removed 2 bases from V and 7 bases from J, with 8 bases in between.

This chain uses TRBV5-6 with TRBJ2-3; D is perhaps TRBD1 (5 bases). Looked up from germline, CDR1 is SGHDT and CDR2 is YYEEEE. The V end was cut by 2 bases, the J end by 0 bases, with 7 bases between. This CDR3 region has 14 residues. CDR3 bases: TGTGCCAGCAGCTTTGGGGCCAGCACAGATACGCAGTATTTT. Translating it yields CASSFGASTDTQYF.

The DNA for the CDR3 is TGTGCCAGCAGAATGGCAGCGAACTATGGCTACACCTTC. Its translation: CASRMAANYGYTF. The V gene is TRBV7-2, the J gene TRBJ1-2; D is unclear. Trimming left V 6 bases short and J 2 bases short, with 10 bases between. Germline V CDR1 and CDR2: SGHTA, FQGNSA. This CDR3 has 13 residues.

The chain uses TRBV5-1 and TRBJ1-4; possible D gene TRBD1, 5 bases. The CDR3 is made up of 14 amino acids. Germline V lookup: CDR1 SGHRS, CDR2 YFSETQ. V lost 3 bases, J lost 8 bases, and 14 bases lay in between. The CDR3 spells CASSSAGWNEKLFF. CDR3 nucleotide sequence: TGCGCCAGCAGCTCGGCAGGGTGGAACGAAAAACTGTTTTTT.

CDR3 sequence reads: CASSLGPGGSTDTQYF. DNA of the CDR3: TGTGCCAGCAGCTTAGGGCCAGGGGGTAGCACAGATACGCAGTATTTT. The rearrangement links TRBV11-3 to TRBJ2-3, with 7 bases lining up with TRBD1. Germline loops: CDR1 SGHNT, CDR2 YENEEA. The trim removed 1 base at V and 0 bases at J, leaving 4 bases unmatched. The length of the CDR3 is 16 residues.

V is TRBV7-3 and J is TRBJ1-1, with 9 bases identical to TRBD1. The V segment lost 5 bases and the J segment 4 bases; nucleotides outside the gene matches: 5. The V gene's germline CDR1 is SGHTA and CDR2 FQGTGA. The CDR3 extends over 14 amino acids. CDR3 coding DNA: TGTGCCAGCAGCCCGAACAGGGGGCCCACTGAAGCTTTCTTT. This encodes CASSPNRGPTEAFF.